The source of this T cell receptor beta chain is a study of neoadjuvant anti-PD-1 for oral cavity cancer. The V gene lost 7 bases and the J gene lost 2 bases, with 8 bases spanning the gap. CDR1 and CDR2 (germline): MNHNS, SASEGT. CDR3 length equals 13 residues. Time point here: after neoadjuvant nivolumab, at surgical resection. Some clones are missing from TCRdb's copy, which holds only in-frame ones; the method was immunoSEQ multiplex PCR. This sample yields over 65,000 clones, of which roughly 85% are seen a single time; 3% to 3.5% belongs to the top ten. Sequencing was performed on PBMCs, taken after nivolumab (anti-PD-1) treatment. This chain uses TRBV6-1 with TRBJ2-2; D is unresolved. The source is a person aged 40 to 85 with oral cavity squamous cell carcinoma. In DNA form, the CDR3 reads TGTGCCAGCATCGGCATAAACACCGGGGAGCTGTTTTTT. Its protein is CASIGINTGELFF.